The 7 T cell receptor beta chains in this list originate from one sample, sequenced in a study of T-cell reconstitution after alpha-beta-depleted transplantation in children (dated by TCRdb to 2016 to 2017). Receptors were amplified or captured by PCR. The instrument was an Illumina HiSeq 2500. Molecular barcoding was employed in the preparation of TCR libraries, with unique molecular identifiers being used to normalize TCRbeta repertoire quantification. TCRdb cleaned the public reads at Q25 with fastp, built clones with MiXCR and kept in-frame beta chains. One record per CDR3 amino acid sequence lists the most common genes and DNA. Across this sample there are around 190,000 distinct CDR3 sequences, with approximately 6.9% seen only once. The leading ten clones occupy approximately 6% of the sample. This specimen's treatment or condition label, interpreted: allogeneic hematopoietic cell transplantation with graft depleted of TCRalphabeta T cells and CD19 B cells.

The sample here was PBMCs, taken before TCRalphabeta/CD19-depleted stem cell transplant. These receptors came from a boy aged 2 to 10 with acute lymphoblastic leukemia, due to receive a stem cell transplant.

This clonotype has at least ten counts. CDR3 nucleotides: TGTGCCAGCAGTTACAGGGAGGGCACCGGGGAGCTGTTTTTT. It yields the protein CASSYREGTGELFF. The chain joins TRBV6-2 or TRBV6-3 to TRBJ2-2; 7 nucleotides align to TRBD2. Losses at the gene ends were 2 bases for V and 4 bases for J; bases not matched to a gene: 1. Germline loops: CDR1 MNHEY, CDR2 SVGEGT. The CDR3 consists of 14 residues.

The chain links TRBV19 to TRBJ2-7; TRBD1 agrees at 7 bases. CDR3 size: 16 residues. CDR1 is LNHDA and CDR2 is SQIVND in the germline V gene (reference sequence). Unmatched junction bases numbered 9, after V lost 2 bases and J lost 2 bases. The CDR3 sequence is CASSIIATGRTYEQYF. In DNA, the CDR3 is TGTGCCAGTAGTATAATCGCGACAGGGCGTACCTACGAGCAGTACTTC.

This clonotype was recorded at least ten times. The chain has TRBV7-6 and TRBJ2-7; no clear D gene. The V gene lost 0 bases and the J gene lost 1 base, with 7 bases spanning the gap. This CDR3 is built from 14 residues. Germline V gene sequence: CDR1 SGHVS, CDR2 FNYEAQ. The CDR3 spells CASSLADRSYEQYF. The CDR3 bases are TGTGCCAGCAGCTTAGCGGACCGGTCCTACGAGCAGTACTTC.

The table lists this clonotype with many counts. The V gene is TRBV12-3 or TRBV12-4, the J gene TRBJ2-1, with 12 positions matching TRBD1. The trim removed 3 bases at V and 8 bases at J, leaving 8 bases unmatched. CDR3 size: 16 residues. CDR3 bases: TGTGCCAGCAGTTTCAACCGGGACAGGGGGCTTGATGAGCAGTTCTTC. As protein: CASSFNRDRGLDEQFF.

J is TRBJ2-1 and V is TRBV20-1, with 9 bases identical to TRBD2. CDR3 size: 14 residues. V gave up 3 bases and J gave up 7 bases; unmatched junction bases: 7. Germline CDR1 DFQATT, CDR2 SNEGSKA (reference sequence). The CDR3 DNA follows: TGCAGTGCTAGCGCGGGAGGGCCTGGGAATGAGCAGTTCTTC. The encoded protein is CSASAGGPGNEQFF.

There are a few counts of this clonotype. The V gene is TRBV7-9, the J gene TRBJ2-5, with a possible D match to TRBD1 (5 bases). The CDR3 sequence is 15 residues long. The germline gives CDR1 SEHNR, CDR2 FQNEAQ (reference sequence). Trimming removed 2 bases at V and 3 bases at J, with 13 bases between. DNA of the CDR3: TGTGCCAGCAGCTTAAAGACCCAGGGCGAAGAGACCCAGTACTTC. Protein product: CASSLKTQGEETQYF.

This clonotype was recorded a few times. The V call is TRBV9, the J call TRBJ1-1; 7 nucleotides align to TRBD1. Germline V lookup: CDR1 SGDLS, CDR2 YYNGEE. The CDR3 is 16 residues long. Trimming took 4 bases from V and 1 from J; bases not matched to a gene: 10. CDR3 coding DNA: TGTGCCAGCAGCCCCAGGGGGGACCTTGAGAACACTGAAGCTTTCTTT. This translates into CASSPRGDLENTEAFF.